This T cell receptor beta chain was obtained from a study of technical replicates of blood from a handful of donors. Sequenced by immunoSEQ multiplex PCR; TCRdb stores in-frame clones only, minus some. The sample yields over 25,000 clones, around 94% seen once. This CDR3 is 16 amino acids long. CDR1 and CDR2 (germline): MGHRA, YSYEKL. After removal of 4 bases from V and 8 bases from J, the junction contained 11 bases not matched to a gene. Sequencing was carried out using PBMCs. The sequence came from a human donor in good health. Some clones in this sample may be carry-over from other donors' samples. J is TRBJ2-1 and V is TRBV4-1; 10 bases agree with TRBD2. CDR3 DNA: TGCGCCAGCAGCCGGCGTCCTAGCGGGAGTCTTGATGAGCAGTTCTTC. It encodes CASSRRPSGSLDEQFF.